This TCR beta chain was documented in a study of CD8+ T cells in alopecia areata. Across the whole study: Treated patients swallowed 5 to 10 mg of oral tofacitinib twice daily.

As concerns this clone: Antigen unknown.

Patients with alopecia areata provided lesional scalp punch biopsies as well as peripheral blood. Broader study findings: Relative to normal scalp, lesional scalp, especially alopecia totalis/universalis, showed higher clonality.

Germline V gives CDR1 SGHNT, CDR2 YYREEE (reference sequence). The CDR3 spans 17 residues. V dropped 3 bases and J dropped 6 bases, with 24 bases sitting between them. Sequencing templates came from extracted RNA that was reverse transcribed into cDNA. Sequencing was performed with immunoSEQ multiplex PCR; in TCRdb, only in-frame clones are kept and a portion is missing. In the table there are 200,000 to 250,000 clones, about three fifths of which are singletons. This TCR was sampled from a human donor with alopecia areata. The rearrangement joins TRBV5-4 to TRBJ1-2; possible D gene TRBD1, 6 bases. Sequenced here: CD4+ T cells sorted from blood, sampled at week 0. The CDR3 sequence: CASSWGGGRAGEDGYTF. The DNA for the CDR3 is TGTGCCAGCAGCTGGGGTGGAGGAAGGGCAGGGGAGGATGGCTACACCTTC. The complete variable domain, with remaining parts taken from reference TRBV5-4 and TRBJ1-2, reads ETGVTQSPTHLIKTRGQQVTLRCSSQSGHNTVSWYQQALGQGPQFIFQYYREEENGRGNFPPRFSGLQFPNYSSELNVNALELDDSALYLCASSWGGGRAGEDGYTFGSGTRLTVV.